The next 6 T cell receptor beta chains were all read from a single sample in a study of cytomegalovirus exposure and HLA in healthy donors. In the PCR, 60 Vbeta and 13 Jbeta primers were used. Repertoires were generated with immunoSEQ multiplex PCR, while TCRdb's copy carries only in-frame clones and drops some. In the table there are 180,000 or so clones, just under 80% of which are singletons. The material sequenced was PBMCs. Receptor source: a female donor in good health and CMV-seronegative.

The rearrangement joins TRBV29-1 to TRBJ2-3; D may be TRBD1 (6 bases). Trimming removed 3 bases at V and 0 bases at J, with 10 bases between. The CDR3 contains 14 residues. From germline, CDR1 is SQVTM and CDR2 ANQGSEA. The CDR3 region is CSVEDSLSTDTQYF. As DNA, the CDR3 is TGCAGCGTTGAGGACAGTTTGAGCACAGATACGCAGTATTTT.

The chain carries TRBV6-5 and TRBJ2-1, with TRBD2 matching 9 bases. The V segment lost 7 bases and the J segment 7 bases; nucleotides outside the gene matches: 8. Germline values: CDR1 MNHEY, CDR2 SVGAGI. There are 14 residues in the CDR3. CDR3 residues: CASTRLAAWNEQFF. The CDR3 nucleotides read TGTGCCAGCACCAGACTAGCGGCTTGGAATGAGCAGTTCTTC.

The chain couples TRBV5-4 to TRBJ2-7; the match to TRBD2 covers 11 bases. Unmatched junction bases numbered 5, after V lost 1 base and J lost 5 bases. Germline CDR1 reads SGHNT; CDR2 reads YYREEE (reference sequence). This CDR3 spans 15 amino acids. For the CDR3, the DNA is TGTGCCAGCAGCTTGAGTAGCGGGAGGGCCCACGAGCAGTACTTC. Translating gives CASSLSSGRAHEQYF.

The genes are TRBV28 and TRBJ1-1, with a weak D call TRBD1 (5 bases). Trimming shortened V by 6 bases and J by 4 bases, and 12 bases separated the two germline ends. The CDR3 runs 13 residues. The V gene's germline CDR1 is MDHEN and CDR2 SYDVKM. CDR3 protein: CASRRRDSTEAFF. CDR3 DNA: TGTGCCAGCAGACGACGCGACAGCACTGAAGCTTTCTTT.

The chain is built from TRBV6-4 and TRBJ2-1; 9 positions agree with TRBD2. CDR1 and CDR2 from the germline V gene are MRHNA and SNTAGT. The V and J ends lost 4 bases and 6 bases, in that order; junction bases with no gene match: 10. The CDR3 is 16 amino acids. DNA for the CDR3: TGTGCCAGCAGTGGGCTAGCGGGATCCCCAGGCAATGAGCAGTTCTTC. Translation gives CASSGLAGSPGNEQFF.

This sequence joins TRBV4-1 and TRBJ2-3; 12 positions agree with TRBD2. In germline, CDR1 is MGHRA, CDR2 YSYEKL. The V gene end was trimmed by 3 bases and the J gene end by 4 bases; junction bases not matched to a gene: 8. The CDR3 covers 17 residues. The DNA for the CDR3 is TGCGCCAGCAGCCAGCTCCCACTAGCGGGGGGTTCAGATACGCAGTATTTT. Amino acids: CASSQLPLAGGSDTQYF.